This T cell receptor beta chain was sequenced for a study of cytomegalovirus exposure and HLA in healthy donors. Study-wide context: A data release that came early held 80 million or so unique TCRs from HLA-typed donors. Study observations and caveats: A later analysis linked more than 15,000 TCR beta sequences to HLA alleles at 0.05 false discovery rate. The authors reported that TCR beta sequences could predict HLA-A and HLA-B alleles. These predictions were accurate for most subjects in the first cohort. Cytomegalovirus association was listed for 164 TCR beta chains.

Germline CDR1 is SGHTA and CDR2 is FQGTGA. There are 14 residues in the CDR3. The V gene end was trimmed by 5 bases and the J gene end by 9 bases; junction bases not matched to a gene: 9. Worth noting for this clone: Its antigen is still unknown.

The PCR ran on 60 Vbeta and 13 Jbeta primers. Produced via immunoSEQ multiplex PCR; TCRdb's table is partial and in-frame only. The data hold 75,000 to 100,000 clones, with 6.5% to 8% observed a single time. Sequencing was done on a sample of PBMCs. The clonotype comes from a man between 50 and 59 years old in good health and CMV-seronegative. This chain connects TRBV7-3 to TRBJ2-1, with 8 bases matching TRBD2. This CDR3 is CASSPAGGGREQFF. As DNA, the CDR3 is TGTGCCAGCAGCCCGGCAGGCGGGGGGCGTGAGCAGTTCTTC.